This section outlines one T cell receptor beta chain sequence together with its context. Its target is unknown. This specimen comes from a study of cytomegalovirus exposure and HLA in healthy donors. General observations from the study: Only CMV serostatus was available as immune exposure information. Sequencing likely caused a cluster of highly shared sequence variants. Across donors, most TCRs were seen rarely, yet some public ones were widespread.

Despite likely unrecorded immune exposures, the donors were nominally healthy at the time of sampling. PCR was performed using 60 Vbeta and 13 Jbeta primers. Using immunoSEQ multiplex PCR, the repertoire was profiled, and TCRdb retains in-frame clones only, with some absent. The table records 120,000 to 150,000 clones, around four fifths of them present only once. The CDR3 loop spans 14 amino acids. Looked up from germline, CDR1 is LNHDA and CDR2 is SQIVND (reference sequence). The ends were cut back, 11 bases at V and 1 base at J, with 17 bases in the middle. This TCR came from a man aged 30-40 years in good health and CMV-seronegative. The chain employs TRBV19 and TRBJ1-1; a possible D gene is TRBD1 (5 bases). The material sequenced was PBMCs. The CDR3 region is CASNRRGSNTEAFF. The CDR3 region has the DNA TGTGCCTCAAACCGGAGGGGCTCGAACACTGAAGCTTTCTTT.